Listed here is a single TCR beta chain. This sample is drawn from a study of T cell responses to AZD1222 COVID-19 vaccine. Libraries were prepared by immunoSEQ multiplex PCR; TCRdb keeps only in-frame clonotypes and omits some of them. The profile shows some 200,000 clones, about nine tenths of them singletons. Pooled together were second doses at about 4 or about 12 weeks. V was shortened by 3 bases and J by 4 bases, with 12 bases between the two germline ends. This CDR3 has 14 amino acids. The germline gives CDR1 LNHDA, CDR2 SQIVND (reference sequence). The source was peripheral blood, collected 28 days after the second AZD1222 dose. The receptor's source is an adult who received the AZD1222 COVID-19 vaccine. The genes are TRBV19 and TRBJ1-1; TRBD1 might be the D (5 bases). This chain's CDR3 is CASSIRGRGTEAFF. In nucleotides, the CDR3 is TGTGCCAGTAGTATTCGGGGCCGGGGCACTGAAGCTTTCTTT.